This T cell receptor (beta chain) was found in a study of T cells after yellow fever vaccination. The V and J ends lost 0 bases and 3 bases respectively, with 8 bases between them. Per germline, CDR1 LGHNA and CDR2 YNFKEQ. This CDR3 has 14 amino acids. From the 5' RACE reads, TCRdb called clonotypes with MiXCR, one entry per CDR3 protein. The top ten hold approximately 3.4% of the sample, which has approximately 330,000 distinct CDR3 sequences, roughly an eighth seen once. This sequence was found in a man aged 18 to 29 who received the YFV17D yellow fever vaccine. The rearrangement joins TRBV4-2 to TRBJ2-5; tentative D call: TRBD2 (6 bases). The sample in question was CD4+ T cells sorted from PBMCs, obtained 15 days after the yellow fever booster vaccination. The CDR3 sequence is CASSQETGEETQYF. The CDR3 DNA follows: TGTGCCAGCAGCCAAGAAACGGGGGAAGAGACCCAGTACTTC.